These 32 T cell receptor beta chains originate from one sample sequenced in a study of T cell changes during pregnancy in multiple sclerosis. Method: immunoSEQ multiplex PCR; TCRdb's copy keeps in-frame clones and lacks some. The sample consists of over 70,000 clones, 85% to 95% of them appearing once. The source was peripheral blood, collected in the third trimester of pregnancy. These receptors were collected from a female donor with multiple sclerosis, enrolled in a pregnancy study.

The CDR3 sequence is CASSQVGEQYF. CDR3 DNA sequence: TGTGCCAGCAGCCAGGTTGGTGAGCAGTACTTC. The rearrangement links TRBV11-2 to TRBJ2-7; D gene unclear. This CDR3 is 11 amino acids long. With 5 bases removed from V and 7 bases from J, the gap between germline ends came to 9 bases. CDR1 SGHAT and CDR2 FQNNGV come from the germline V gene.

This clone was picked up one time. The chain has TRBV30 and TRBJ1-1; 8 bases match TRBD1. V lost 2 bases to trimming and J lost 0 bases; unmatched junction nucleotides: 2. Looked up from germline, CDR1 is GTSNPN and CDR2 is SVGIG (reference sequence). CDR3 length equals 14 residues. CDR3 coding DNA: TGTGCCTGGAGTCCGGGACAGGTGAACACTGAAGCTTTCTTT. Translation gives CAWSPGQVNTEAFF.

This rearrangement joins TRBV15 to TRBJ1-3; perhaps TRBD1 as D (6 bases). CDR3 length equals 17 residues. The germline gives CDR1 LNHNV, CDR2 YYDKDF (reference sequence). The germline V and J ends were trimmed by 1 base and 4 bases, with 17 bases remaining between them. In DNA form, the CDR3 reads TGTGCCACCAGCAGAGGGACAGACCTTTTCTTGGGAAACACCATATATTTT. Protein sequence: CATSRGTDLFLGNTIYF.

The rearrangement links TRBV28 to TRBJ1-4, with a possible D match to TRBD1 (5 bases). CDR1 and CDR2 from the germline V gene are MDHEN and SYDVKM. The CDR3 sequence is 14 residues long. V was trimmed by 6 bases and J by 6 bases, leaving 14 bases between them. The CDR3 loop reads CASRPQGNDEKLFF. The CDR3 DNA sequence: TGTGCCAGCAGACCCCAGGGAAATGATGAAAAACTGTTTTTT.

The rearrangement uses TRBV19 and TRBJ2-1; 8 positions match TRBD1. V gave up 2 bases and J gave up 3 bases; unmatched junction bases: 3. The CDR3 sequence is 15 residues long. The germline CDR1 and CDR2 sequences are LNHDA and SQIVND (reference sequence). As DNA, the CDR3 is TGTGCCAGTAGTATACGGACAGGGAGCTACAATGAGCAGTTCTTC. This translates into CASSIRTGSYNEQFF.

The chain is built from TRBV11-1 and TRBJ2-1; D is ambiguous. Germline V gives CDR1 SGHAT, CDR2 FQDESV (reference sequence). Trimming stripped 5 bases from V and 10 bases from J, with 15 bases between. The CDR3 is 13 amino acids. Written as DNA, the CDR3 is TGTGCCAGCAGCCCCGCCGGTCTTTGGGAGCAGTTCTTC. It codes for CASSPAGLWEQFF. The full variable domain, completed using reference TRBV11-1 and TRBJ2-1, is EAEVAQSPRYKITEKSQAVAFWCDPISGHATLYWYRQILGQGPELLVQFQDESVVDDSQLPKDRFSAERLKGVDSTLKIQPAELGDSAMYLCASSPAGLWEQFFGPGTRLTVL.

The chain joins TRBV7-9 to TRBJ1-3, with a weak D call TRBD1 (6 bases). Looked up from germline, CDR1 is SEHNR and CDR2 is FQNEAQ (reference sequence). The CDR3 is 15 amino acids. The germline V and J ends were trimmed by 5 bases and 4 bases, with 15 bases remaining between them. CDR3 region: CASSPKTGPGNTIYF. CDR3 bases: TGTGCCAGCAGCCCCAAAACAGGGCCCGGAAACACCATATATTTT. Drawing the rest from reference TRBV7-9 and TRBJ1-3, the complete variable domain is DTGVSQNPRHKITKRGQNVTFRCDPISEHNRLYWYRQTLGQGPEFLTYFQNEAQLEKSRLLSDRFSAERPKGSFSTLEIQRTEQGDSAMYLCASSPKTGPGNTIYFGEGSWLTVV.

This clone has a handful of counts. V gene TRBV5-1 combines with J gene TRBJ2-3; TRBD1 might be the D (6 bases). The CDR3 is 16 residues long. V lost 1 base, J lost 1 base, and 13 bases lay in between. CDR1 is SGHRS and CDR2 is YFSETQ in the germline V gene. CDR3 bases: TGCGCCAGCAGCTTGCCAGGACAGTTACGCACAGATACGCAGTATTTT. It encodes CASSLPGQLRTDTQYF.

This chain links TRBV5-4 with TRBJ2-3, with D tentatively TRBD2 (5 bases). Trimming cost V 2 bases and J 2 bases, with 15 bases left between them. Germline V gene lookup returns CDR1 SGHNT and CDR2 YYREEE (reference sequence). This CDR3 has 16 amino acids. The CDR3 is CASSFPDGGPTDTQYF. In DNA, the CDR3 is TGTGCCAGCAGCTTTCCAGACGGAGGCCCCACAGATACGCAGTATTTT.

V is TRBV11-2 and J is TRBJ2-1; D is perhaps TRBD2 (6 bases). CDR3 length: 16 residues. The germline gives CDR1 SGHAT, CDR2 FQNNGV. Deletions cut 5 bases from V and 0 bases from J, with 14 bases between. Here the CDR3 DNA reads TGTGCCAGCAGCCCCTTGGCGGGAAGCTCCTACAATGAGCAGTTCTTC. Translated: CASSPLAGSSYNEQFF.

The chain is built from TRBV11-3 and TRBJ2-3; 7 nucleotides line up with TRBD2. Germline lookup yields CDR1 SGHNT and CDR2 YENEEA. The V segment lost 5 bases and the J segment 4 bases; nucleotides outside the gene matches: 9. This CDR3 comprises 15 residues. The CDR3 region has the DNA TGTGCCAGCAGCCCCGAGGCGGGAGTACCAGATACGCAGTATTTT. Translating it yields CASSPEAGVPDTQYF.

The chain combines TRBV27 with TRBJ2-4, with 10 positions matching TRBD2. Per germline, CDR1 MNHEY and CDR2 SMNVEV (reference sequence). The CDR3 is made up of 15 amino acids. Unmatched junction bases numbered 9, after V lost 5 bases and J lost 8 bases. The CDR3 DNA reads TGTGCCAGCAGTCCACTAGCGGGAAGGGGTGACATTCAGTACTTC. Amino acids: CASSPLAGRGDIQYF.

The chain has TRBV5-5 and TRBJ1-5; D unclear. The V and J ends lost 0 bases and 5 bases respectively, with 15 bases between them. The CDR3 contains 16 residues. CDR1 SGHKS and CDR2 YYEKEE come from the germline V gene (reference sequence). Here the CDR3 DNA reads TGTGCCAGCAGCTTGGGGAGGATTAAAGTTGATCAGCCCCAGCATTTT. Translating gives CASSLGRIKVDQPQHF.

J is TRBJ2-1 and V is TRBV5-1, with 7 bases matching TRBD2. Germline lookup yields CDR1 SGHRS and CDR2 YFSETQ. The ends lost 0 bases at V and 4 bases at J; junction bases unmatched: 7. The CDR3 has 16 residues. CDR3 nucleotide sequence: TGCGCCAGCAGCTTGGGGGGCGGGAGCCCTTACAATGAGCAGTTCTTC. Protein: CASSLGGGSPYNEQFF.

The rearrangement uses TRBV5-1 and TRBJ1-1, with no clear D. CDR3 length: 15 residues. Per germline, CDR1 SGHRS and CDR2 YFSETQ. Deletions cut 0 bases from V and 0 bases from J, with 9 bases between. The CDR3 is CASSLAGVMNTEAFF. CDR3 nucleotide sequence: TGCGCCAGCAGCTTGGCCGGAGTTATGAACACTGAAGCTTTCTTT.

This rearrangement joins TRBV7-2 to TRBJ1-2, with TRBD1 identical over 9 bases. From germline, CDR1 is SGHTA and CDR2 FQGNSA. The CDR3 loop spans 13 amino acids. J was trimmed by 8 bases and V by 5 bases; bases with no gene match: 6. For the CDR3, the DNA is TGTGCCAGCAGCCCGACAGGGGGTGGAGGCTACACCTTC. Its translation is CASSPTGGGGYTF.

The J gene is TRBJ2-7, the V gene TRBV19; TRBD1 matches at 7 bases. The CDR3 loop spans 14 amino acids. CDR1 is LNHDA and CDR2 is SQIVND in the germline V gene (reference sequence). V shed 3 bases and J 3 bases; nucleotides not matched to a gene: 5. Here the CDR3 reads CASSIGTGVYEQYF. For the CDR3, the DNA is TGTGCCAGTAGTATTGGTACAGGGGTCTACGAGCAGTACTTC.

The V gene is TRBV27, the J gene TRBJ2-1; 9 bases are shared with TRBD1. This CDR3 contains 16 residues. The trim removed 3 bases at V and 6 bases at J, leaving 9 bases unmatched. CDR1 is MNHEY, CDR2 SMNVEV, per germline (reference sequence). The DNA for the CDR3 is TGTGCCAGCAGTTTTTACGGGACAGGGCACGCCAATGAGCAGTTCTTC. The encoded protein is CASSFYGTGHANEQFF.

The chain carries TRBV28 and TRBJ1-2; TRBD1 aligns across 8 bases. Germline CDR1 and CDR2: MDHEN and SYDVKM. V shed 4 bases and J 5 bases; nucleotides not matched to a gene: 6. The CDR3 runs to 14 residues. The CDR3, as DNA: TGTGCCAGCAGTTCCCAGGGGGCGAGGTATGGCTACACCTTC. This sequence encodes CASSSQGARYGYTF.

The chain couples TRBV9 to TRBJ2-1; no definite D call. V lost 0 bases and J lost 10, with 11 bases in between. The CDR3 spans 13 residues. Germline CDR1 and CDR2: SGDLS and YYNGEE. CDR3 sequence: CASSVDMAYEQFF. DNA for the CDR3: TGTGCCAGCAGCGTAGATATGGCATACGAGCAGTTCTTC.

The chain recombines TRBV19 with TRBJ2-7, with D perhaps TRBD2 (5 bases). Trimming left V 3 bases short and J 4 bases short, with 16 bases between. Germline values: CDR1 LNHDA, CDR2 SQIVND (reference sequence). The CDR3 has 15 residues. The CDR3 coding sequence is TGTGCCAGTAGTATCAGCGGAGATCCCGGGTACGAGCAGTACTTC. Residues: CASSISGDPGYEQYF.

The chain employs TRBV4-2 and TRBJ1-4, with a weak D call TRBD1 (5 bases). This CDR3 is 16 amino acids long. V lost 0 bases, J lost 6 bases, and 14 bases lay in between. CDR1 and CDR2 from the germline V gene are LGHNA and YNFKEQ. This CDR3 reads CASSQDHRGGDEKLFF. The CDR3 nucleotides read TGTGCCAGCAGCCAAGATCATCGGGGCGGGGATGAAAAACTGTTTTTT.

The V gene is TRBV6-6, the J gene TRBJ2-5; maybe TRBD2 (7 bases). The germline CDR1 and CDR2 sequences are MNHNY and SVGAGI (reference sequence). Trimming cost V 0 bases and J 7 bases, with 18 bases left between them. The CDR3 has 16 residues. For the CDR3, the DNA is TGTGCCAGCAGTTACTCGTTAGGGGAAGGGGGGGCGACCCAGTACTTC. This sequence encodes CASSYSLGEGGATQYF.

The rearrangement links TRBV9 to TRBJ2-3, with D possibly being TRBD2 (5 bases). CDR3 length: 13 amino acids. Trimming removed 4 bases at V and 2 bases at J, with 8 bases between. Germline CDR1 is SGDLS and CDR2 is YYNGEE. In DNA, the CDR3 is TGTGCCAGCAGCCCCGGGGACACAGATACGCAGTATTTT. This sequence encodes CASSPGDTDTQYF.

The chain uses TRBV6-5 and TRBJ2-3; unclear D gene. V lost 5 bases and J 6 bases, leaving 6 bases between the germline ends. Germline CDR1 MNHEY, CDR2 SVGAGI. This CDR3 contains 11 residues. The DNA for the CDR3 is TGTGCCAGCAGTCGGTGGGATACGCAGTATTTT. Translating gives CASSRWDTQYF.

This chain uses TRBV29-1 with TRBJ2-1, with D maybe TRBD2 (6 bases). CDR1 and CDR2 from the germline V gene are SQVTM and ANQGSEA. Trimming pared 7 bases from V and 0 bases from J, leaving 13 bases between. CDR3 length equals 14 residues. CDR3 in DNA: TGCAGCGCCTTAGCGGAAGGCTCCTACAATGAGCAGTTCTTC. This sequence encodes CSALAEGSYNEQFF.

The rearrangement joins TRBV4-2 to TRBJ2-7; no clear D gene. The germline V gene has CDR1 LGHNA and CDR2 YNFKEQ. V shed 0 bases and J shed 0 bases, with 3 bases lying between them. CDR3 size: 13 residues. As DNA, the CDR3 is TGTGCCAGCAGCCAAGAGAGCTCCTACGAGCAGTACTTC. Protein: CASSQESSYEQYF.

J is TRBJ1-1 and V is TRBV10-3; 8 bases agree with TRBD1. Unmatched junction bases numbered 5, after V lost 4 bases and J lost 1 base. Germline CDR1 is ENHRY and CDR2 is SYGVKD. This CDR3 has 15 amino acids. The CDR3 loop reads CAISARQGKNTEAFF. In DNA form, the CDR3 reads TGTGCCATCAGTGCAAGACAGGGGAAGAACACTGAAGCTTTCTTT.

This clone was detected only once. This chain connects TRBV5-4 to TRBJ2-1; D unresolved. This CDR3 has 16 amino acids. Germline CDR1 reads SGHNT; CDR2 reads YYREEE (reference sequence). Deletions cut 3 bases from V and 5 bases from J, with 18 bases between. CDR3 in DNA: TGTGCCAGCAGCTGGCATTGGGTGGAGCGAGACAATGAGCAGTTCTTC. This codes for CASSWHWVERDNEQFF.

This clone was seen only a few times. The chain links TRBV30 to TRBJ1-3; no clear D. The ends were cut back, 0 bases at V and 4 bases at J, with 4 bases in the middle. The CDR3 spans 12 residues. Germline V gene lookup returns CDR1 GTSNPN and CDR2 SVGIG (reference sequence). CDR3 protein: CAWSVRGNTIYF. Written as DNA, the CDR3 is TGTGCCTGGAGTGTACGGGGAAACACCATATATTTT.

The rearrangement links TRBV5-1 to TRBJ1-4; 12 positions match TRBD1. The CDR3 has 15 residues. V lost 0 bases to trimming and J lost 8 bases; unmatched junction nucleotides: 2. Germline lookup yields CDR1 SGHRS and CDR2 YFSETQ. The CDR3 nucleotides read TGCGCCAGCAGCTTGGCCGGGACAGGGGGCGAAAAACTGTTTTTT. Its translation: CASSLAGTGGEKLFF.

The gene calls are TRBV19 and TRBJ1-1; 7 bases align to TRBD1. The CDR3 is 15 amino acids. CDR1 and CDR2 (germline): LNHDA, SQIVND (reference sequence). J gave up 1 base and V 2 bases, and 4 bases lay outside the gene matches. The chain's CDR3 is CASSIRQGGNTEAFF. The CDR3 DNA sequence: TGTGCCAGTAGTATAAGACAGGGTGGGAACACTGAAGCTTTCTTT.